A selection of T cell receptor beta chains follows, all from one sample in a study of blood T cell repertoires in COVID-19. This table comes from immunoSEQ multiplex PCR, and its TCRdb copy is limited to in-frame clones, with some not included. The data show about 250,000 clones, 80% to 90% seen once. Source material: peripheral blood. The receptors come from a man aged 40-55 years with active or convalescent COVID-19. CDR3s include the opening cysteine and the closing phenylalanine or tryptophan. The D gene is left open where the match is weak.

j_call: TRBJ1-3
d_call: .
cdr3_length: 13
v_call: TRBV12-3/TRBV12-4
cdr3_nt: TGTGCCAGCAGAGGGGACTCTGGAAACACCATATATTTT
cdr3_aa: CASRGDSGNTIYF

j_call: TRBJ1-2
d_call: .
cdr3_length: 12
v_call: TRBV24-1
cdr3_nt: TGTGCCACCAGTGATTACAGGGCTGGCTACACCTTC
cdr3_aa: CATSDYRAGYTF

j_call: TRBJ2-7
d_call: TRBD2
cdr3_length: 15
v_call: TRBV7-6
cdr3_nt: TGTGCCAGCAGCTTAGCGGCGGGAGGCAACTACGAGCAGTACTTC
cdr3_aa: CASSLAAGGNYEQYF

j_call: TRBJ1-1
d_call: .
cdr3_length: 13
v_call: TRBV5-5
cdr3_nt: TGTGCCAGCAGCACCTGGGGCGGCACTGAAGCTTTCTTT
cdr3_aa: CASSTWGGTEAFF

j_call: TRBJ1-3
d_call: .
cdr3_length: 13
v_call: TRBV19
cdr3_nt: TGTGCCAGCGGAGTATTCGCTGGAAACACCATATATTTT
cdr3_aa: CASGVFAGNTIYF

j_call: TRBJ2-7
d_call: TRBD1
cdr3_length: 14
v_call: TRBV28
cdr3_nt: TGTGCCAGCAGTCTATCGGACAGGGTTTACGAGCAGTACTTC
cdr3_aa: CASSLSDRVYEQYF

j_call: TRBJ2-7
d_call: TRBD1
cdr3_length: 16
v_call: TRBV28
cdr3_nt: TGTGCCAGCAGTTTCCGTTTGAGACAGGGGTTCTACGAGCAGTACTTC
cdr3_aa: CASSFRLRQGFYEQYF

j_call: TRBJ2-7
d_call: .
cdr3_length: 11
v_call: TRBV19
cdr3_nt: TGTGCCAGTAGGTTCTCGGGGGAGCAGTACTTC
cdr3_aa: CASRFSGEQYF

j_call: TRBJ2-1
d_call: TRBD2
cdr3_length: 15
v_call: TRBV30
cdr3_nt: TGTGCCTGGGGGGGGCCCACTAGCGGGAGACGTGAGCAGTTCTTC
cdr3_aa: CAWGGPTSGRREQFF

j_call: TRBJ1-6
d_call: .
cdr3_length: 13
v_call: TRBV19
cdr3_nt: TGTGCCAGTAAGCGAAGCGTTAATTCACCCCTCCACTTT
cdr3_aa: CASKRSVNSPLHF

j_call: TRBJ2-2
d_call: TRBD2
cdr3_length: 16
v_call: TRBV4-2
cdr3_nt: TGTGCCAGCCGAACAAGTGGACTAGCGGGGGCCGGGGAGCTGTTTTTT
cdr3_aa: CASRTSGLAGAGELFF

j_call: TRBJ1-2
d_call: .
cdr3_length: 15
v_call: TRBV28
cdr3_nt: TGTGCCCACAGCCGCGACAGCACCATTAACTATGGCTACACCTTC
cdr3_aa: CAHSRDSTINYGYTF

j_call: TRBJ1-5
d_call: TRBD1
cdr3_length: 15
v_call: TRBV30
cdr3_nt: TGTGCCTGGAGTGGGGGACAGTATAGCAATCAGCCCCAGCATTTT
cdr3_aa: CAWSGGQYSNQPQHF

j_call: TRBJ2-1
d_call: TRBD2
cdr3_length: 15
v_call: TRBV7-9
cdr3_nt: TGTGCCAGCAGCTTAACGGGGGGGCAGGACAATGAGCAGTTCTTC
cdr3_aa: CASSLTGGQDNEQFF

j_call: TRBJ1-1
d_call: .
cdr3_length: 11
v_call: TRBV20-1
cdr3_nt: TGCAGAGCAATCAGGGACACTGAAGCTTTCTTT
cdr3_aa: CRAIRDTEAFF

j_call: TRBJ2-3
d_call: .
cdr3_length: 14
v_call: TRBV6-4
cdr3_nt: TGTGCCAGCAGTCCGACAGAACGCACAGATACGCAGTATTTT
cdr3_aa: CASSPTERTDTQYF

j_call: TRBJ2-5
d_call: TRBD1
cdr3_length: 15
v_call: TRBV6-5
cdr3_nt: TGTGCCAGCAGCCCCCGGGACAGGGATGCGGAGACCCAGTACTTC
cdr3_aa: CASSPRDRDAETQYF

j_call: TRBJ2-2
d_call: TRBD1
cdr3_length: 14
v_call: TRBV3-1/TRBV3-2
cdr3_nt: TGTGCCAGCAGCCGGGACAGAACACCCGGGGAGCTGTTTTTT
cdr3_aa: CASSRDRTPGELFF

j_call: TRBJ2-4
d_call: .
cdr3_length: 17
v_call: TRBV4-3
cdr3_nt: TGCGCCAGCAGCCAGTCCTTCTCAGTGGAGCGAGTAGACATTCAGTACTTC
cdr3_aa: CASSQSFSVERVDIQYF

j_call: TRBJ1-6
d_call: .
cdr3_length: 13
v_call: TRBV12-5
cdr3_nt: TGTGCTAGTGGTTTGGTACAGGGTTCACCCCTCCACTTT
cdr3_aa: CASGLVQGSPLHF

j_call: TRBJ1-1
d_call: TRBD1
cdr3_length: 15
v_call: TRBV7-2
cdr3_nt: TGTGCCAGCAGTCCAACCCCGGGACAGGGGACTGAAGCTTTCTTT
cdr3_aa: CASSPTPGQGTEAFF

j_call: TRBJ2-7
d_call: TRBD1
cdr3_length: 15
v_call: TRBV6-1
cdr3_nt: TGTGCCAGCAGTGAATCCGGGACAGGAACCTACGAGCAGTACTTC
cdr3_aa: CASSESGTGTYEQYF

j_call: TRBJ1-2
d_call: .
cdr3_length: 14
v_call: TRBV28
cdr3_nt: TGTGCCAGCAGTTCGGGGGGAACGAACTATGGCTACACCTTC
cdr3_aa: CASSSGGTNYGYTF

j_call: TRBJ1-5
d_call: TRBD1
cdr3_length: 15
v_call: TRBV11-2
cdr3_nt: TGTGCCAGCAGCCCAACAGGGGGCGTCGATCAGCCCCAGCATTTT
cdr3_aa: CASSPTGGVDQPQHF

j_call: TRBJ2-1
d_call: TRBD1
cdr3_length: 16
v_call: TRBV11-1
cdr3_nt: TGTGCCAGCAGCTTTTCCGGGACAGGGGGCGGGAATGAGCAGTTCTTC
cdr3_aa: CASSFSGTGGGNEQFF